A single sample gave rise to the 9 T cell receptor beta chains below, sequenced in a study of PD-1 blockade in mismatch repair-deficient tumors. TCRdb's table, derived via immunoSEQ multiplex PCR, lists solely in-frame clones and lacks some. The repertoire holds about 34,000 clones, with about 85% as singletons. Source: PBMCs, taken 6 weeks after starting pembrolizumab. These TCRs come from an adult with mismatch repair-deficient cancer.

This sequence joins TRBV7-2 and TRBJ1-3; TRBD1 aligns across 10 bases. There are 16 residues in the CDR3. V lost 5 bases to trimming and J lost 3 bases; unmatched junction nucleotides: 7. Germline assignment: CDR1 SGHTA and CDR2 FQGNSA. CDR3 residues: CASSLTGGAFGNTIYF. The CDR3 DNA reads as TGTGCCAGCAGCCTGACAGGGGGCGCGTTTGGAAACACCATATATTTT. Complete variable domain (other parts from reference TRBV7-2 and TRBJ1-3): GAGVSQSPSNKVTEKGKDVELRCDPISGHTALYWYRQSLGQGLEFLIYFQGNSAPDKSGLPSDRFSAERTGGSVSTLTIQRTQQEDSAVYLCASSLTGGAFGNTIYFGEGSWLTVV.

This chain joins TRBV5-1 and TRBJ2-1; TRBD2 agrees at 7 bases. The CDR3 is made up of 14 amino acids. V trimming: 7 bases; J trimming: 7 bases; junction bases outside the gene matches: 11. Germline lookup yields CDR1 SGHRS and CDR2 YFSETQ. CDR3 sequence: CASESGTSGNEQFF. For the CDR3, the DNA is TGCGCCAGCGAAAGCGGGACCTCCGGGAATGAGCAGTTCTTC. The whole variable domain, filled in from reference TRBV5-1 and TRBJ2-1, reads KAGVTQTPRYLIKTRGQQVTLSCSPISGHRSVSWYQQTPGQGLQFLFEYFSETQRNKGNFPGRFSGRQFSNSRSEMNVSTLELGDSALYLCASESGTSGNEQFFGPGTRLTVL.

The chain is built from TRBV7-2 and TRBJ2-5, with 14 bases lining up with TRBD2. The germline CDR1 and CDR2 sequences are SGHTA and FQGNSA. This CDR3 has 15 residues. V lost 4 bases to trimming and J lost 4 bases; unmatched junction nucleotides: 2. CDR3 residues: CASSSGLAGVETQYF. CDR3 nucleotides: TGTGCCAGCAGCTCGGGACTAGCGGGAGTAGAGACCCAGTACTTC.

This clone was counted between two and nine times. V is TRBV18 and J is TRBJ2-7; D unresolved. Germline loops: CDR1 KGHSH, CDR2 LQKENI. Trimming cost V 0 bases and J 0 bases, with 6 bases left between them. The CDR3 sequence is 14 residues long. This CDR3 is CASSPPWSSYEQYF. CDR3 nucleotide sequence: TGTGCCAGCTCACCACCGTGGAGCTCCTACGAGCAGTACTTC. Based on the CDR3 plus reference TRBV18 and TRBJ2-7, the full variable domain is NAGVMQNPRHLVRRRGQEARLRCSPMKGHSHVYWYRQLPEEGLKFMVYLQKENIIDESGMPKERFSAEFPKEGPSILRIQQVVRGDSAAYFCASSPPWSSYEQYFGPGTRLTVT.

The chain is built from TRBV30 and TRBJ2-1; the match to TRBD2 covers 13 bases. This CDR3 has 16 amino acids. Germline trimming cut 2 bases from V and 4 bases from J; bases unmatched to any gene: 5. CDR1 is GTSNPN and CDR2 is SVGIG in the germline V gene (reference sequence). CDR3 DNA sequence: TGTGCCTGGAGTCTGGGACTAGCGGGAAGTTACAATGAGCAGTTCTTC. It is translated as CAWSLGLAGSYNEQFF.

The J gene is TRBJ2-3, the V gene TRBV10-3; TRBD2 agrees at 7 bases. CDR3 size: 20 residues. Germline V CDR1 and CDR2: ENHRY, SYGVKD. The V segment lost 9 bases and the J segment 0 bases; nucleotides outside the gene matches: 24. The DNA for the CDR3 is TGTGCCATATTCTCGGGACCATTAGGACCGGGACTAATTAGCACAGATACGCAGTATTTT. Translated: CAIFSGPLGPGLISTDTQYF.

The chain's CDR3 is CARTSGTDTQYF. The CDR3 coding sequence is TGTGCCAGGACTAGCGGCACAGATACGCAGTATTTT. V and J are TRBV27 and TRBJ2-3, with 8 nucleotides matching TRBD2. The CDR3 runs to 12 residues. Germline V CDR1 and CDR2: MNHEY, SMNVEV (reference sequence). The V segment lost 9 bases and the J segment 1 base; nucleotides outside the gene matches: 0.

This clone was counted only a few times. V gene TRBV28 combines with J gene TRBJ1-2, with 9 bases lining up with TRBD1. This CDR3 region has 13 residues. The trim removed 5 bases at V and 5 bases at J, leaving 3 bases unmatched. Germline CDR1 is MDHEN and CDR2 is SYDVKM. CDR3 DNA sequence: TGTGCCAGCAGTATCGGACAGGGGTATGGCTACACCTTC. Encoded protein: CASSIGQGYGYTF.

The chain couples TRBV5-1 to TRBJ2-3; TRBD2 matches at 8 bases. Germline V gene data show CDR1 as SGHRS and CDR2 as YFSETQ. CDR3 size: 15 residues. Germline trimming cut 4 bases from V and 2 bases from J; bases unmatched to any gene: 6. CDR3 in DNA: TGCGCCAGCAGCGACCTAGCGGGTTCCACAGATACGCAGTATTTT. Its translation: CASSDLAGSTDTQYF.